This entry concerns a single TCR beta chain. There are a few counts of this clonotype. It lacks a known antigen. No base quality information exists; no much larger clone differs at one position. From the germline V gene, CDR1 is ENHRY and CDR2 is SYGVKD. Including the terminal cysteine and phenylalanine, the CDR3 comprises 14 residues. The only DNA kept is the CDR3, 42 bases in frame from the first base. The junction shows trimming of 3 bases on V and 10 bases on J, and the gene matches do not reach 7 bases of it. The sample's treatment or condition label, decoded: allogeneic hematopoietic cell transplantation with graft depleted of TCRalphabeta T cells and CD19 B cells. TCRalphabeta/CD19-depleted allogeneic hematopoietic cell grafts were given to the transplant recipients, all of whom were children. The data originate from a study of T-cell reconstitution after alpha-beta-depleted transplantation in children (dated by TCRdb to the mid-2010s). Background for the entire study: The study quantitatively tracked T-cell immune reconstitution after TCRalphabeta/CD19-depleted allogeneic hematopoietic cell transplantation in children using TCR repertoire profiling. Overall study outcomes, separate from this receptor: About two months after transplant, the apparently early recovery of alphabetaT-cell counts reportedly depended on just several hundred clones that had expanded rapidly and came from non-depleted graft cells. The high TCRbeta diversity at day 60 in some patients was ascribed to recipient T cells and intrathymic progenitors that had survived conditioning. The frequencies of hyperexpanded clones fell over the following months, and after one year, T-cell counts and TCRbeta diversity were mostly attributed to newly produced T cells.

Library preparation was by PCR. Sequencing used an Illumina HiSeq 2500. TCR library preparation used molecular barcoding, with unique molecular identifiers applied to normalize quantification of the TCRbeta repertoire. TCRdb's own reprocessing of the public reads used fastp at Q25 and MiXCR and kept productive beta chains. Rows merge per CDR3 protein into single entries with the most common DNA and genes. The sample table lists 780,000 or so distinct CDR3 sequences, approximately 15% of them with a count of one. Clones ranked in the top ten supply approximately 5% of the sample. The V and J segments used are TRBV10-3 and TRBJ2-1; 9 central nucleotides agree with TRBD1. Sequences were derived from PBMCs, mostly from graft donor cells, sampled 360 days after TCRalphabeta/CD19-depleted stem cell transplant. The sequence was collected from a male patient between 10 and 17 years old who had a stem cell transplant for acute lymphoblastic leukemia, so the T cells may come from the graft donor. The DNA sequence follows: TGTGCCATCAGTGAAGGGACAGGGTCGTGGGAGCAGTTCTTC. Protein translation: CAISEGTGSWEQFF.